This passage covers 28 T cell receptor beta chains from one sample sequenced in a study of T cell repertoires in cytomegalovirus infection. TCRdb itself ran the reads through MiXCR, one entry per CDR3 protein. The data hold about 260,000 distinct CDR3 sequences, with around 13% observed a single time. Input material: PBMCs. These receptors originate from a human donor in good health (CMV status not recorded). Some clones in this sample may be carry-over from other donors' samples.

At least ten counts were recorded for this clonotype. V usage is TRBV7-6 and J usage is TRBJ1-2; D remains ambiguous. Germline V gene lookup returns CDR1 SGHVS and CDR2 FNYEAQ. The CDR3 is made up of 13 amino acids. V lost 5 bases, J lost 8 bases, and 15 bases lay in between. The CDR3: CASSEDRGRGYTF. CDR3 nucleotides: TGTGCCAGCAGCGAGGACCGCGGAAGGGGCTACACCTTC.

The rearrangement uses TRBV5-1 and TRBJ2-6; no firm D call. Looked up from germline, CDR1 is SGHRS and CDR2 is YFSETQ. The CDR3 runs 16 residues. Trimming removed 2 bases at V and 0 bases at J, with 9 bases between. The CDR3 here is CASSLPASSGANVLTF. Written as DNA, the CDR3 is TGCGCCAGCAGCTTACCAGCTAGCTCTGGGGCCAACGTCCTGACTTTC.

This rearrangement joins TRBV19 to TRBJ1-1, with D possibly TRBD1 on 6 matching bases. V was cut by 4 bases and J by 0 bases, with 15 bases left in between. Looked up from germline, CDR1 is LNHDA and CDR2 is SQIVND (reference sequence). The CDR3 runs to 16 residues. The CDR3 is CASSTLLGGLNTEAFF. The CDR3 coding sequence is TGTGCCAGTAGTACCCTCCTTGGGGGCCTGAACACTGAAGCTTTCTTT.

This clonotype was seen at least ten times. The chain is built from TRBV7-2 and TRBJ1-2; 9 bases match TRBD1. The CDR3 is 17 residues long. With 2 bases clipped from V and 7 bases from J, the junction kept 14 bases outside the gene matches. CDR1 and CDR2 (germline): SGHTA, FQGNSA. This CDR3 reads CASSLKKSGTGLSGYTF. DNA for the CDR3: TGTGCCAGCAGCTTAAAAAAAAGCGGGACAGGGCTAAGTGGCTACACCTTC.

The genes are TRBV7-9 and TRBJ2-7, with 8 bases aligning to TRBD2. Germline lookup yields CDR1 SEHNR and CDR2 FQNEAQ (reference sequence). The CDR3 is 15 residues long. The junction had 13 bases not matched to a gene; V was cut back by 7 bases and J by 5 bases. In nucleotides, the CDR3 is TGTGCCAGCACCCGGCTCCGGGAGGGCCTGGACGAGCAGTACTTC. This translates into CASTRLREGLDEQYF.

The rearrangement joins TRBV29-1 to TRBJ2-7; tentative D call: TRBD1 (5 bases). Germline V gene data show CDR1 as SQVTM and CDR2 as ANQGSEA. The CDR3 totals 14 residues. The germline V and J ends were trimmed by 4 bases and 2 bases, with 15 bases remaining between them. In DNA, the CDR3 is TGCAGCGTTGCTAGTGGGCAGGGCCCCTACGAGCAGTACTTC. Translation: CSVASGQGPYEQYF.

This clonotype turned up a few times. The chain couples TRBV19 to TRBJ2-3, with a possible D match to TRBD1 (6 bases). V was clipped by 6 bases and J by 2 bases, with 12 bases between them. CDR1 is LNHDA and CDR2 is SQIVND in the germline V gene (reference sequence). This CDR3 spans 14 amino acids. CDR3 sequence reads: CASRSDRSTDTQYF. CDR3 DNA: TGTGCCAGTAGATCGGACAGATCCACAGATACGCAGTATTTT.

This clonotype was seen many times. The rearrangement uses TRBV6-2 or TRBV6-3 and TRBJ2-4; 7 bases are a match to TRBD1. Germline V gene data show CDR1 as MNHEY and CDR2 as SVGEGT. There are 16 residues in the CDR3. The trim removed 10 bases at V and 0 bases at J, leaving 12 bases unmatched. Here the CDR3 reads CATARDSLLAKNIQYF. CDR3 in DNA: TGTGCCACCGCGAGGGACAGCTTATTAGCCAAAAACATTCAGTACTTC.

This clonotype was seen a handful of times. V and J are TRBV14 and TRBJ2-7; 7 bases agree with TRBD1. Germline CDR1 is SGHDN and CDR2 is FVKESK. V trimming: 5 bases; J trimming: 5 bases; junction bases outside the gene matches: 12. The CDR3 extends over 15 amino acids. The DNA for the CDR3 is TGTGCCAGCAGCAAGGGACAGAGCAGCGTGGACGAGCAGTACTTC. Residues: CASSKGQSSVDEQYF.

The chain uses TRBV5-6 and TRBJ2-3; the match to TRBD2 covers 11 bases. Germline V CDR1 and CDR2: SGHDT, YYEEEE. CDR3 length equals 12 residues. V gave up 4 bases and J gave up 12 bases; unmatched junction bases: 4. The CDR3 DNA sequence: TGTGCCAGCAGCATTAGCGGGGGGGCCCAGTATTTT. Translation gives CASSISGGAQYF.

The CDR3 bases are TGCAGCGTTGCCCGGCAGGGGAGCACAGATACGCAGTATTTT. Its protein product is CSVARQGSTDTQYF. The rearrangement uses TRBV29-1 and TRBJ2-3; perhaps TRBD1 as D (6 bases). Germline V lookup: CDR1 SQVTM, CDR2 ANQGSEA. V dropped 4 bases and J dropped 0 bases, with 11 bases sitting between them. CDR3 length: 14 amino acids.

This clonotype was seen at least ten times. The chain has TRBV6-5 and TRBJ1-4; D might be TRBD1 (6 bases). Trimming stripped 2 bases from V and 3 bases from J, with 10 bases between. In germline, CDR1 is MNHEY, CDR2 SVGAGI. The CDR3 is made up of 15 amino acids. This CDR3 reads CASSYRGAANEKLFF. The CDR3 DNA sequence: TGTGCCAGCAGTTACAGGGGGGCGGCTAATGAAAAACTGTTTTTT.

The chain has TRBV28 and TRBJ1-1; D is possibly TRBD1 (6 bases). V was cut by 3 bases and J by 2 bases, with 16 bases left in between. Germline CDR1 and CDR2: MDHEN and SYDVKM. The CDR3 covers 16 residues. The CDR3 DNA reads TGTGCCAGCAGTTTTACAGGGCGGACGATCAACACTGAAGCTTTCTTT. Its protein is CASSFTGRTINTEAFF. The full variable domain, in which reference TRBV28 and TRBJ1-1 provide the parts outside the CDR3, is DVKVTQSSRYLVKRTGEKVFLECVQDMDHENMFWYRQDPGLGLRLIYFSYDVKMKEKGDIPEGYSVSREKKERFSLILESASTNQTSMYLCASSFTGRTINTEAFFGQGTRLTVV.

This clonotype showed up many times. The V and J genes are TRBV11-2 and TRBJ2-7, with D possibly matching TRBD2 (5 bases). The germline gives CDR1 SGHAT, CDR2 FQNNGV. This CDR3 is 14 amino acids long. V was clipped by 5 bases and J by 4 bases, with 15 bases between them. CDR3 DNA: TGTGCCAGCAGCGCCATTCAGTCGGGATACGAGCAGTACTTC. Translation gives CASSAIQSGYEQYF.

This clonotype was detected ten times or more. The genes are TRBV12-3 or TRBV12-4 and TRBJ2-7; D is possibly TRBD1 (6 bases). The CDR3 is 15 amino acids. V gave up 5 bases and J gave up 6 bases, with 20 bases separating them. This CDR3 reads CASSGGRGLGGEQYF. DNA of the CDR3: TGTGCCAGCAGTGGCGGCCGGGGATTAGGGGGCGAGCAGTACTTC.

The table lists this clonotype with many counts. V usage is TRBV7-2 and J usage is TRBJ2-7; TRBD2 matches 7 bases. V lost 2 bases and J lost 0; bases outside the gene matches: 4. Looked up from germline, CDR1 is SGHTA and CDR2 is FQGNSA. The CDR3 runs 15 residues. CDR3 in amino acids: CASSLSGMSSYEQYF. The CDR3 region has the DNA TGTGCCAGCAGCTTAAGCGGGATGAGCTCCTACGAGCAGTACTTC.

V gene TRBV20-1 combines with J gene TRBJ2-1, with TRBD2 matching over 8 bases. Germline-derived CDR1 and CDR2 are DFQATT and SNEGSKA (reference sequence). The junction had 12 bases not matched to a gene; V was cut back by 4 bases and J by 7 bases. The CDR3 sequence is 15 residues long. The CDR3 loop is CSAKSPGLVSNEQFF. In nucleotides, the CDR3 is TGCAGTGCTAAATCGCCGGGACTAGTCAGTAATGAGCAGTTCTTC.

This clonotype was observed many times. This sequence joins TRBV11-2 and TRBJ1-4; the D is unclear. The germline V and J ends were trimmed by 6 bases and 8 bases, with 19 bases remaining between them. The CDR3 runs 15 residues. Germline assignment: CDR1 SGHAT and CDR2 FQNNGV. The CDR3 DNA is TGTGCCAGCAGACCCACCGGTGGGGAGTCGGAAAAACTGTTTTTT. This gives the protein CASRPTGGESEKLFF.

The V call is TRBV28, the J call TRBJ2-3; 7 bases are shared with TRBD2. CDR1 and CDR2 (germline): MDHEN, SYDVKM. CDR3 length: 14 residues. The V and J ends lost 5 bases and 4 bases, in that order; junction bases with no gene match: 6. CDR3 DNA: TGTGCCAGCAGTCCGACTAGCCAGGCAGATACGCAGTATTTT. It encodes CASSPTSQADTQYF.

The V call is TRBV20-1, the J call TRBJ2-1; the match to TRBD2 covers 12 bases. J lost 7 bases, V lost 3 bases, and 10 bases had no gene match. This CDR3 comprises 16 residues. Germline loops: CDR1 DFQATT, CDR2 SNEGSKA (reference sequence). For the CDR3, the DNA is TGCAGTGCTAGTAGTGTTGGACTAGCGGGAAGGAATGAGCAGTTCTTC. Amino acids: CSASSVGLAGRNEQFF.

This clonotype has a handful of counts. The chain couples TRBV27 to TRBJ2-2; TRBD1 matches at 9 bases. V lost 6 bases, J lost 3 bases, and 8 bases stayed unmatched. This CDR3 has 16 amino acids. In germline, CDR1 is MNHEY, CDR2 SMNVEV (reference sequence). The CDR3 nucleotides read TGTGCCAGCAGCGCTATGGACAGGGGCCACACCGGGGAGCTGTTTTTT. Its translation is CASSAMDRGHTGELFF.

This clonotype appeared many times. The rearrangement uses TRBV4-1 and TRBJ1-3, with D unresolved. V was trimmed by 0 bases and J by 3 bases, leaving 15 bases between them. CDR1 and CDR2 from the germline V gene are MGHRA and YSYEKL. This CDR3 is 17 amino acids long. The CDR3 bases are TGCGCCAGCAGCCAAGAAAGAGGGTCCAGCGATGGAAACACCATATATTTT. This encodes CASSQERGSSDGNTIYF.

The J gene is TRBJ2-7, the V gene TRBV14; the D call may be TRBD1 or TRBD2 (5 bases each). Trimming took 4 bases from V and 2 from J, leaving 15 bases between them. CDR1 and CDR2 (germline): SGHDN, FVKESK. The CDR3 totals 15 residues. CDR3 residues: CASSPFRGMAYEQYF. Written as DNA, the CDR3 is TGTGCCAGCAGCCCCTTTCGGGGCATGGCCTACGAGCAGTACTTC.

This clonotype has at least ten counts. The genes are TRBV28 and TRBJ1-1; no clear D. CDR3 size: 14 residues. Per germline, CDR1 MDHEN and CDR2 SYDVKM. V lost 8 bases, J lost 1 base, and 14 bases lay in between. The CDR3 loop is CASHTWGKNTEAFF. The CDR3 nucleotides are TGTGCCAGCCATACGTGGGGAAAGAACACTGAAGCTTTCTTT.

The sample holds many counts of this clonotype. The gene calls are TRBV7-8 and TRBJ2-1, with 7 bases fitting TRBD2. This CDR3 comprises 19 residues. After removal of 1 base from V and 4 bases from J, the junction contained 16 bases not matched to a gene. Germline CDR1 SGHVS, CDR2 FQNEAQ. The CDR3 loop is CASSLGGQGGGSFYNEQFF. Written as DNA, the CDR3 is TGTGCCAGCAGCTTAGGGGGCCAAGGTGGCGGGAGTTTTTACAATGAGCAGTTCTTC.

This rearrangement joins TRBV28 to TRBJ1-4; 8 bases fit TRBD1. Germline CDR1 reads MDHEN; CDR2 reads SYDVKM. The CDR3 runs 14 residues. The V and J ends lost 4 bases and 8 bases, in that order; junction bases with no gene match: 6. The CDR3 sequence: CASSSGGYGEKLFF. The DNA for the CDR3 is TGTGCCAGCAGTTCAGGGGGCTACGGCGAAAAACTGTTTTTT. Full variable domain (outside the CDR3, taken from reference TRBV28 and TRBJ1-4): DVKVTQSSRYLVKRTGEKVFLECVQDMDHENMFWYRQDPGLGLRLIYFSYDVKMKEKGDIPEGYSVSREKKERFSLILESASTNQTSMYLCASSSGGYGEKLFFGSGTQLSVL.

This clonotype has only a few counts. The chain is built from TRBV7-2 and TRBJ2-1, with D possibly being TRBD2 (7 bases). The CDR3 is 16 amino acids. Deletions cut 1 base from V and 6 bases from J, with 16 bases between. Germline V lookup: CDR1 SGHTA, CDR2 FQGNSA. The CDR3 loop is CASSLVGRGASNEQFF. As DNA, the CDR3 is TGTGCCAGCAGCTTAGTGGGCCGGGGGGCAAGCAATGAGCAGTTCTTC.

The rearrangement uses TRBV20-1 and TRBJ2-1; 7 bases align to TRBD1. V dropped 6 bases and J dropped 5; count of bases not matched to a gene: 13. The CDR3 contains 15 residues. Germline CDR1 and CDR2: DFQATT and SNEGSKA (reference sequence). CDR3 protein: CSATNRGSKNNEQFF. The CDR3 DNA sequence: TGCAGTGCAACTAACAGGGGTTCAAAAAACAATGAGCAGTTCTTC.